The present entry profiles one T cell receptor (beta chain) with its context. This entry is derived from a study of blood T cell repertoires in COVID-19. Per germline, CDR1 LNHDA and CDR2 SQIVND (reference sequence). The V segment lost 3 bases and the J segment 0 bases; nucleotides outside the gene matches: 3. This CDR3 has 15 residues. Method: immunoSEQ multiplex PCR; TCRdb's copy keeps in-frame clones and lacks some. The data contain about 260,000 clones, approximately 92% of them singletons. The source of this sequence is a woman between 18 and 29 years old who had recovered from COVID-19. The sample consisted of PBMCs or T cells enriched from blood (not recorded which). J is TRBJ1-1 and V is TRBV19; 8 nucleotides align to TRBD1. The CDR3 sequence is CASSMTGDMNTEAFF. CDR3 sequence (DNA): TGTGCCAGTAGTATGACAGGGGACATGAACACTGAAGCTTTCTTT.